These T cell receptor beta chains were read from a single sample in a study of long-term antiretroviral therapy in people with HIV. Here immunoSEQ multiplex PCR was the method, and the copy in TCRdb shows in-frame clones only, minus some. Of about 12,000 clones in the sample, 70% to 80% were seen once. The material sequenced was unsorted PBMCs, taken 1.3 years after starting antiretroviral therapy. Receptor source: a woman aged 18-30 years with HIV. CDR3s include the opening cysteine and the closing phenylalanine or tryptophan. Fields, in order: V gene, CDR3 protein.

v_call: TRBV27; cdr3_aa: CASSFLGGSTEAFF
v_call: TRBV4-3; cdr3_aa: CASSQDMTVSGNTIYF
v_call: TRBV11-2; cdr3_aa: CASSLLDGSRDEQYF
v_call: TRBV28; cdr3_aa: CASSLQGFIDGYTF
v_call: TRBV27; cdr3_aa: CASSMPGVVSTDTQYF
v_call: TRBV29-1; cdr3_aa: CSVVAGVVDTQYF
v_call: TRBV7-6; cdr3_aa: CASSPNSGNTIYF
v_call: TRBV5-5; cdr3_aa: CASSLPGRHEQYF
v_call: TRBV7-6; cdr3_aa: CASSAADPPATQYF
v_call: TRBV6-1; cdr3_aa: CASSLRLGTDTQYF
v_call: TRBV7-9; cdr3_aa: CASSLELNEQFF
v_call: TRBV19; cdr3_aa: CASSPAGGTGELFF
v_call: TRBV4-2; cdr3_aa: CASSQGRAVREGFTF
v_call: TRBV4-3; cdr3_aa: CASSQVFSQGDQPQHF
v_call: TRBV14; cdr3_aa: CASSPLTGTDTQYF
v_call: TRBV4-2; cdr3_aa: CASSYVIGTSGGEQYF
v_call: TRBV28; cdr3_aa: CASSLLELNTGELFF
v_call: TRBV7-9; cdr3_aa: CASSLIHPDYGYTF
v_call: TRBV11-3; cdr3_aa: CASSLDQWDNANTGELFF
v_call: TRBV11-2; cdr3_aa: CASSLDLGASYEQYF
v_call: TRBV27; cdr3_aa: CASSLLGGRVSEQYF
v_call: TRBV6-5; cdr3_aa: CASRRISSGNTIYF
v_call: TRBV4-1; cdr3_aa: CASSQGMPYEQYF
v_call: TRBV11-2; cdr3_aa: CASRQGATPVNFSHEQYF
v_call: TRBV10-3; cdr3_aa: CAISESDYRYEQYF
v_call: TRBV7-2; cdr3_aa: CAGQLAFSYNEQFF
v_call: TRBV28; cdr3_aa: CASREPGNTIYF
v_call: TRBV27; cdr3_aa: CASSPGGGDYGYTF
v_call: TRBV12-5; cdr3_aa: CASGFPTGVAGELFF
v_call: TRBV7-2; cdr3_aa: CASSLAPLGGDGRTEAFF
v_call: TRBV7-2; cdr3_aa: CASSLEPGQGHYEQYF
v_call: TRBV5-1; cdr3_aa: CASSRQGDHQETQYF
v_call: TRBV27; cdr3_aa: CASSLTSGMGDTQYF